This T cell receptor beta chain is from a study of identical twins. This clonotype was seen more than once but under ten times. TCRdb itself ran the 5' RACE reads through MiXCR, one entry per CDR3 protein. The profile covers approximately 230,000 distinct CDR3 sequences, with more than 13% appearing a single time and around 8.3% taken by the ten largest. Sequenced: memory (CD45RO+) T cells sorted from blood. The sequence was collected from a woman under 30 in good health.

The chain's CDR3 is CATGTGGYYGYTF. The CDR3 DNA reads TGTGCCACCGGGACAGGGGGGTACTATGGCTACACCTTC. The V and J genes are TRBV6-1 and TRBJ1-2; TRBD1 agrees at 11 bases. This CDR3 has 13 amino acids. With V trimmed by 10 bases and J by 3 bases, 4 bases remained unmatched. The germline gives CDR1 MNHNS, CDR2 SASEGT.